This T cell receptor beta chain originates from a study of blood T cell repertoires in COVID-19. Across the whole study: COVID-19 samples, acute and convalescent, were from the United States, Italy and Spain.

Clones were read by immunoSEQ multiplex PCR, and TCRdb kept only the in-frame ones, dropping some. Of 19,000 or so clones listed, 83% are singletons. The germline CDR1 and CDR2 sequences are KGHSH and LQKENI. The CDR3 runs to 15 residues. The V end lost 2 bases, the J end lost 4 bases, and 14 bases lay between the germline ends. The clonotype comes from a human donor in a cohort sampled during active COVID-19. The sequenced sample consisted of peripheral blood. This chain connects TRBV18 to TRBJ1-1; D may be TRBD1 (6 bases). CDR3 region: CASSPTGTRGTEAFF. CDR3 DNA: TGTGCCAGCTCACCAACTGGGACACGAGGCACTGAAGCTTTCTTT.